This is a list of T cell receptor beta chains from one sample in a study of blood T cell repertoires in COVID-19. TCRdb keeps only in-frame clones here, not all; method: immunoSEQ multiplex PCR. The table records roughly 140,000 clones, 81% of them present only once. Sequenced sample: peripheral blood. Receptors were obtained from a human donor with acute or convalescent COVID-19. The donor label of this sample is uncertain. The conserved cysteine and the conserved F or W are not part of the CDR3 here.

CDR3 length	V gene	J gene	CDR3 protein
12	TRBV15	TRBJ2-1	ATSYLRGYNEQF
10	TRBV3-1/TRBV3-2	TRBJ1-4	ASSQGTGKLF
12	TRBV19	TRBJ2-5	ASSESDRVETQY
12	TRBV5-1	TRBJ2-1	ASSLYSIYNEQF
13	TRBV30	TRBJ2-1	AWSSDSRTYNEQF
11	TRBV5-1	TRBJ2-7	ASSLDRAYEQY
15	TRBV2	TRBJ1-5	ASSEGGAGISNQPQH
11	TRBV12-3/TRBV12-4	TRBJ2-3	ASSVFFTDTQY
12	TRBV27	TRBJ2-5	ASRGQGLRETQY
9	TRBV12-3/TRBV12-4	TRBJ2-7	ASSYTYEQY
13	TRBV4-1	TRBJ2-3	ASSQDRGGAEAQY
11	TRBV2	TRBJ1-1	ASSVLEDTEAF
12	TRBV9	TRBJ1-2	ASKPGERNYGYT
13	TRBV27	TRBJ1-6	ASSLSGRGYSPLH
12	TRBV9	TRBJ1-1	ASSVEPGPTEAF
15	TRBV18	TRBJ2-1	ASSPRIGQGAYNEQF
11	TRBV5-4	TRBJ1-5	ASGAGIGQPQH
13	TRBV4-1	TRBJ1-2	ASSQPGFSNYGYT
11	TRBV29-1	TRBJ1-2	SVAGQDLYGYT
13	TRBV2	TRBJ1-6	ASSDRRDYNSPLH
13	TRBV10-2	TRBJ1-2	ASSETGAPYYGYT
12	TRBV14	TRBJ1-3	ASSLSFSGNTIY
14	TRBV7-2	TRBJ2-1	ASSLDGGAHYNEQF
12	TRBV7-8	TRBJ1-5	ASSIGPENQPQH
12	TRBV9	TRBJ2-3	ASSLRQSPDTQY
13	TRBV5-4	TRBJ2-1	ASRVKGAPGNEQF
11	TRBV6-1	TRBJ1-5	ASSEGPRMPQH
16	TRBV7-8	TRBJ1-3	ASSSSIGGPSSGNTIY
11	TRBV5-4	TRBJ2-7	ASSLVGSYEQY
14	TRBV10-1	TRBJ1-4	ASSETLPATNEKLF
15	TRBV9	TRBJ1-3	ASSASESLLTGNTIY
14	TRBV5-5	TRBJ2-6	ASQQGAIAGANVLT
13	TRBV11-2	TRBJ1-1	ASSLGATVNTEAF
12	TRBV7-2	TRBJ1-5	ASSFWEGPQPQH
15	TRBV12-5	TRBJ1-2	ASGLGWKDRGFYGYT
20	TRBV24-1	TRBJ2-1	ATSDFGGGLAGKGASYNEQF
11	TRBV30	TRBJ2-7	AWSPGGDYEQY
13	TRBV2	TRBJ1-6	ASRTDRGNNSPLH
13	TRBV12-5	TRBJ1-1	ASGLTDREGTEAF
12	TRBV11-3	TRBJ1-3	ASSPRAPGNTIY
12	TRBV19	TRBJ1-5	ASSSLMAGQPQH
11	TRBV10-3	TRBJ2-5	AISRNSQETQY
8	TRBV30	TRBJ2-5	AWSRETQY
14	TRBV6-5	TRBJ2-2	ASSYQGLAGTGELF
13	TRBV6-1	TRBJ1-3	ASSEAGGAGNTIY